This record covers a single T cell receptor (beta chain). Antigen unknown. CDR1 and CDR2 (germline): ENHRY, SYGVKD. Trimming removed 0 bases at V and 3 bases at J, with 8 bases between. CDR3 length: 15 residues. This entry is derived from a study of OX40 agonist ivuxolimab in advanced cancers. On the study more broadly: Ivuxolimab, which is an agonistic anti-OX40 (CD134) antibody, was administered to the patients. Males comprised approximately 81% of the group, whose mean age was about 62 years (range about 20 to 90). Findings and limits, study-wide: Within 6 weeks, CD4+ and CD8+ blood T cells expanded clonally at 0.1 to 3.0 mg/kg. The average count of expanded clones was higher among CD8+ T cells than among CD4+.

The repertoire was sequenced with immunoSEQ multiplex PCR; TCRdb's copy has only in-frame clones and lacks some. Of 50,000 to 75,000 clones listed, 86% are singletons. Sequencing used CD4+ or CD8+ T cells sorted from blood, obtained in a trial of the OX40 agonist ivuxolimab. The J gene is TRBJ2-2, the V gene TRBV10-3; tentatively, D is TRBD2 (6 bases). The source of this sequence is an adult with an advanced solid tumor such as melanoma, head and neck, liver or kidney cancer. CDR3 sequence reads: CAISESGLHTGELFF. In DNA, the CDR3 is TGTGCCATCAGTGAGTCCGGACTACACACCGGGGAGCTGTTTTTT.